The text below deals with one T cell receptor (beta chain). What it binds is not known. The time point here: cycle 4 day 1 (C4D1), after about 6 weeks of nivolumab. The patients all showed relapse after autologous stem cell transplantation, while their brentuximab vedotin exposure varied. Thawed PBMCs underwent magnetic negative selection to yield purified CD4+ T cells. The data were obtained in a study of PD-1 blockade in classical Hodgkin lymphoma. The overall study: Nivolumab dosing for patients was 3 mg/kg, administered intravenously every 2 weeks.

Broader study findings: Sources of repertoire differences remain undefined, possibly disease activity or prior therapy. CD4+ TCR diversity rose significantly by C4D1, and CD8+ TCR diversity did not.

The CDR3 has 19 residues. CDR1 is LNHDA, CDR2 SQIVND, per germline (reference sequence). V was trimmed by 0 bases and J by 3 bases, leaving 23 bases between them. TCRdb's copy holds only in-frame clones and misses some; the assay was immunoSEQ multiplex PCR. The sample gives fewer than 30,000 clones, more than 60% of which show up once; 0.45% to 0.7% is in the top ten. The sample here was CD4+ T cells from blood, taken before the fourth cycle of nivolumab. This chain connects TRBV19 to TRBJ2-5, with D perhaps matching TRBD1 (5 bases). The receptor's source is a human donor with classical Hodgkin lymphoma. CDR3: CASSIEVPSPLGVKETQYF. In nucleotides, the CDR3 is TGTGCCAGTAGTATAGAGGTCCCCTCCCCTCTAGGGGTTAAAGAGACCCAGTACTTC.